These 2 T cell receptor beta chains were all obtained from the same sample, sequenced in a study of blood T cells in healthy people across ages. Primers used in a second PCR of roughly 6 to 12 cycles were a sample-barcoded 5' primer and a J-beta primer mix. Each CDR3 protein gets one entry after TCRdb re-called the 5' RACE reads with MiXCR. The table has around 710,000 distinct CDR3 sequences, roughly 41% seen once. Sequenced input: blood. The receptor source for this set is a woman aged 55-75 years in good health.

This clonotype was recorded a few times. The chain uses TRBV7-2 and TRBJ2-1, with TRBD1 matching over 7 bases. CDR1 and CDR2 (germline): SGHTA, FQGNSA. This CDR3 spans 15 amino acids. V gave up 0 bases and J gave up 5 bases; unmatched junction bases: 4. In nucleotides, the CDR3 is TGTGCCAGCAGCTTAGCGGGACAGCTTGACAATGAGCAGTTCTTC. Its translation is CASSLAGQLDNEQFF.

This chain joins TRBV20-1 and TRBJ2-3, with 10 bases identical to TRBD1. V lost 7 bases to trimming and J lost 4 bases; unmatched junction nucleotides: 8. The CDR3 is 14 residues long. Germline CDR1 reads DFQATT; CDR2 reads SNEGSKA (reference sequence). The CDR3 DNA reads as TGCAGTGGCCCGGGACAGGGGTATCCAGATACGCAGTATTTT. Translation gives CSGPGQGYPDTQYF.